Presented here are 10 T cell receptor beta chains from one specimen sequenced in a study of blood T cell repertoires in COVID-19. Some clones are missing from TCRdb's copy, which holds only in-frame ones; the method was immunoSEQ multiplex PCR. The sample consists of tens of thousands of clones, less than 90% of them appearing once. What was sequenced was peripheral blood. These receptors all come from a human donor in a cohort sampled during active COVID-19.

The chain has TRBV7-2 and TRBJ1-1; D possibly corresponds to TRBD1 (6 bases). Trimming cost V 2 bases and J 4 bases, with 17 bases left between them. CDR3 length: 16 amino acids. Looked up from germline, CDR1 is SGHTA and CDR2 is FQGNSA. DNA of the CDR3: TGTGCCAGCAGCTTATCCGGGGGGGCGGGCTCCACTGAAGCTTTCTTT. This encodes CASSLSGGAGSTEAFF.

The chain is built from TRBV7-2 and TRBJ2-3, with 8 bases fitting TRBD2. The length of the CDR3 is 16 residues. Germline CDR1 is SGHTA and CDR2 is FQGNSA. V lost 4 bases to trimming and J lost 6 bases; unmatched junction nucleotides: 12. CDR3 sequence (DNA): TGTGCCAGCAGCTCCACAACGGGGGGGGGTCTGGATACGCAGTATTTT. This sequence encodes CASSSTTGGGLDTQYF.

V usage is TRBV4-3 and J usage is TRBJ1-2; D gene uncertain. Looked up from germline, CDR1 is LGHNA and CDR2 is YSLEER. The CDR3 loop spans 14 amino acids. V lost 1 base and J 2 bases, leaving 8 bases between the germline ends. The CDR3 DNA sequence: TGCGCCAGCAGCCAAGGAGCCATCAACTATGGCTACACCTTC. This codes for CASSQGAINYGYTF.

The rearrangement joins TRBV4-1 to TRBJ1-2; 7 bases fit TRBD1. V dropped 1 base and J dropped 6; count of bases not matched to a gene: 11. CDR1 is MGHRA, CDR2 YSYEKL, per germline. The CDR3 loop spans 16 amino acids. The CDR3 spells CASSQAGGQPKNGYTF. Here the CDR3 DNA reads TGCGCCAGCAGCCAAGCTGGGGGACAGCCAAAAAATGGCTACACCTTC.

The J gene is TRBJ2-7, the V gene TRBV2; D possibly corresponds to TRBD2 (5 bases). This CDR3 has 15 amino acids. With 0 bases removed from V and 2 bases from J, the gap between germline ends came to 11 bases. CDR1 is SNHLY, CDR2 FYNNEI, per germline. Here the CDR3 reads CASSEASGGTYEQYF. As DNA, the CDR3 is TGTGCCAGCAGTGAAGCGTCAGGAGGAACCTACGAGCAGTACTTC.

This rearrangement joins TRBV28 to TRBJ1-2, with no clear D. CDR1 and CDR2 from the germline V gene are MDHEN and SYDVKM. The CDR3 has 12 amino acids. The V end lost 3 bases, the J end lost 8 bases, and 10 bases lay between the germline ends. CDR3: CASSLFPRGYTF. In nucleotides, the CDR3 is TGTGCCAGCAGTTTGTTTCCTAGGGGCTACACCTTC.

The chain employs TRBV6-5 and TRBJ2-5; 7 bases are shared with TRBD1. CDR3 length: 13 amino acids. Per germline, CDR1 MNHEY and CDR2 SVGAGI. Losses at the gene ends were 2 bases for V and 5 bases for J; bases not matched to a gene: 2. The CDR3 loop is CASSYRGRETQYF. The DNA for the CDR3 is TGTGCCAGCAGTTACAGGGGGCGGGAGACCCAGTACTTC.

The V call is TRBV30, the J call TRBJ1-2; D remains unclear. This CDR3 is 14 amino acids long. V shed 1 base and J shed 7 bases, with 16 bases lying between them. Germline CDR1 reads GTSNPN; CDR2 reads SVGIG (reference sequence). In DNA form, the CDR3 reads TGTGCCTGGAGTGCCGGGAGCACGGCCGGTGGCTACACCTTC. Its translation: CAWSAGSTAGGYTF. Looking up the rest from reference TRBV30 and TRBJ1-2 gives the full variable domain: SQTIHQWPATLVQPVGSPLSLECTVEGTSNPNLYWYRQAAGRGLQLLFYSVGIGQISSEVPQNLSASRPQDRQFILSSKKLLLSDSGFYLCAWSAGSTAGGYTFGSGTRLTVV.

The chain combines TRBV7-6 with TRBJ2-7; perhaps TRBD1 as D (5 bases). Germline CDR1 reads SGHVS; CDR2 reads FNYEAQ. CDR3 length: 15 amino acids. V was shortened by 2 bases and J by 0 bases, with 11 bases between the two germline ends. The CDR3 here is CASSLLQASSYEQYF. DNA for the CDR3: TGTGCCAGCAGCTTACTACAGGCGAGCTCCTACGAGCAGTACTTC.

The chain carries TRBV5-4 and TRBJ2-3; 14 bases align to TRBD2. V shed 5 bases and J 2 bases; nucleotides not matched to a gene: 4. This CDR3 region has 16 residues. From germline, CDR1 is SGHNT and CDR2 YYREEE (reference sequence). In DNA form, the CDR3 reads TGTGCCAGCAGTCCGGGACTAGCGGGGGACACAGATACGCAGTATTTT. It codes for CASSPGLAGDTDTQYF.